Sequencing of this T cell receptor beta chain was carried out in a study of cytomegalovirus exposure and HLA in healthy donors listed by TCRdb under 2017. Background on the whole study: According to an earlier analysis of around 600 of the donors, about 190 million T cells yielded 117 million unique TCR beta sequences and 276 Gb of sequence data. Class I and class II HLA loci were covered by the typing at four-digit resolution. In the later analysis, no new phenotypic data were used to find candidate immune exposures; instead, reliance was placed on TCR beta sequences and their occurrence across donors. Donor age, sex, ethnicity and CMV serostatus were compiled together with the repertoire data. The number of typed donors differed by locus: about 629-630 for A, B, C, DRB1 and DQB1; some 500 for DQA1; some 610 for DPA1; and about 450 for DPB1. Approximately 300 gigabases of sequencing data and roughly 81 million unique TCR sequences made up an early release that covered some 640 HLA-typed donors. Every discovery cohort repertoire had been produced on one sequencing platform. A later genetic analysis used genome-wide SNP genotypes for 398 of the 666 donors, treating that subset as a discovery cohort. The study aimed to test whether cataloging public T cell receptors could reveal signatures of past pathogen exposure. The study combined high-throughput TCR immunosequencing, statistical association of individual TCRs with disease status, and machine learning to predict cytomegalovirus infection status. An earlier analysis of 500 to 750 of the donors applied high-throughput TCR beta sequencing to assess whether each TCR beta V gene segment acted as functional or pseudogenic. On average, roughly 240,000 unique TCR beta nucleotide sequences were sequenced per donor among fewer than 500 genotyped donors of the cohort, with about 17% of those sequences being non-productive. To study patterns of TCR occurrence, a later analysis re-analyzed previously published TCR beta repertoires from 700 or so donors and added high-resolution HLA genotyping. The genetic ancestry cluster associated with self-reported Caucasian donors included 81% of the 300 to 400 genotyped donors. Roughly five DR-DQ haplotypes were handled as single units for association and clustering, since linkage in the cohort was strong. In addition to the first cohort of around 670 subjects, a separate validation cohort of approximately 130 different subjects was used. The study used immunosequencing to profile the T cell repertoires of approximately 650 subjects and linked those repertoires to cytomegalovirus serostatus.

Study-wide conclusions, independent of this receptor: An association between a missense DCLRE1C variant and V-gene and J-gene trimming of TCR beta chains was found in a later genetic analysis and replicated in an independent cohort. A later analysis found that TCR association rates varied across HLA loci, with DRB1 alleles showing the most associated TCRs and HLA-C alleles the fewest. A further reported finding was that TCR beta sequences accurately predicted the HLA-A and HLA-B alleles for most subjects in the first cohort. In an earlier analysis of around 600 of the donors, most TCR beta V segments appeared in productive rearrangements about 90% or about 30% of the time, broadly matching IMGT annotations. Correlated functional status among segregating V segments might reflect linkage disequilibrium, but an unknown experimental factor could not be ruled out. The only immune exposure information available for the cohort was CMV serostatus. A later genetic analysis reported fewer N-insertions in productive TCRs among donors in an Asian-associated ancestry cluster than the roughly 720-donor mean. Presence/absence analyses assumed roughly uniform sequencing depth across donors, an assumption that may not hold. Only TCR beta chains were sequenced in this cohort, and the absence of alpha or paired-chain data limited detectable features. A later analysis associated 17,000 or so TCR beta sequences with specific HLA alleles at a false discovery rate of 0.05. A group of highly shared sequence variants was considered likely to be a technical artifact of the sequencing pipeline. Because the 87-base-pair reads could not distinguish some IMGT-functional V segments, including TRBV6-2 and TRBV6-3, those segments were excluded. HLA typing was unavailable for some donors at each locus, so association tests used only the typed subset. A few of the identified cytomegalovirus-associated TCR beta chains were confirmed in vitro to be specific for cytomegalovirus antigens. The classifier was reported to diagnose cytomegalovirus status with high specificity and sensitivity in both the original cohort and the validation cohort. In the study, around 150 TCR beta chains were listed as associated with cytomegalovirus. The authors suggested that the approach could potentially be extended to other disease states and immunological phenotypes. A later analysis found that HLA-associated TCR beta chains were more clonally expanded and had lower generation probabilities than equally common non-associated chains. According to a later analysis, parvovirus B19, influenza, CMV and Epstein-Barr virus appeared linked to several top co-occurrence clusters. Because counts were too low, seventeen rarely observed V segments, including chromosome 9 orphons, were left out of the earlier analysis of several hundred of the donors. When HLA alleles, especially DR and DQ, strongly co-occurred, TCR associations were difficult to assign to individual alleles. A later analysis found that most CMV-associated TCR beta chains appeared HLA-restricted, with HLA associations seemingly driven largely by CMV exposure. While some public TCRs were present in many individuals, most TCR sequences turned up only very rarely across donors.

The cohort was made up of several hundred healthy bone marrow donors. All cohort members were sampled while nominally healthy, although unrecorded immune exposures were likely present. The donor tested CMV seronegative and was one of the 352 seronegative cohort members. A peripheral blood sample was collected from each donor, and TCR beta sequencing was performed on peripheral blood mononuclear cells. Genomic DNA extraction from the blood cell samples was performed with the Qiagen DNeasy Blood Extraction Kit. As concerns this clone: Its antigen is not yet known. Within one base of it there is no much larger clone, and no base qualities were kept.

Receptor amplification or capture employed the immunoSEQ multiplex PCR assay. For the multiplex PCR, a mixture combining 60 forward primers for TCR Vbeta segments and 13 reverse primers for TCR Jbeta segments was used. Amplification of the CDR3 region of rearranged TCR beta genes was performed with a multiplex PCR assay on genomic DNA. On the Illumina HiSeq System, the amplified TCR beta libraries were sequenced as 87-base-pair reads. The published analysis was carried out like this. Across the roughly 600 repertoires, a later analysis counted around 80 million unique TCR beta chains, 9.5 million to 13 million of which were shared by at least two donors. A nearest-neighbor algorithm error-corrected the raw reads and collapsed the reads into unique sequences, merging closely related sequences to remove PCR and sequencing errors. Alignment of CDR3 sequences to IMGT reference sequences was used to assign V, D and J gene segments. Each retained sequence needed at least a six-nucleotide match to both a V gene segment and a J gene segment. A rearrangement was called productive if the CDR3 had no stop codons and remained in frame with V and J, and every other rearrangement was called non-productive. CDR3 was defined according to IMGT convention as the region running from the second conserved V-encoded cysteine to the conserved J-encoded phenylalanine. Sequences without an unambiguous match to a single V gene segment were excluded from the earlier analysis of approximately 560 of the donors. An earlier analysis of a few hundred of the donors called V segments functional above 56.7% productive rearrangements and segregating when the between-donor standard deviation exceeded 5%. A statistical classification framework was built to diagnose cytomegalovirus status from the catalog of TCR beta chain sequences. A later analysis assigned V and J genes by comparing TCR nucleotide sequences with IMGT/GENE-DB human TR gene sequences. Using the TCRdist pipeline, a later analysis assigned CDR3 sequences along with most-parsimonious VDJ recombination scenarios. In a later analysis, each TCR beta chain was defined by its CDR3 amino acid sequence together with its V-gene family, and reads lacking a unique V-gene family were excluded. In a later analysis, some 600 highly shared, low-generation-probability nucleotide sequences were removed to address suspected cross-contamination and a sequencing artifact. A later analysis calculated a clonal expansion index for each public chain from normalized within-repertoire ranks of inferred template counts. In a later analysis, generation probabilities were computed using a VDJ recombination model fitted to out-of-frame rearrangements, and the results were checked against IGoR. A later analysis scored TCR-TCR, TCR-HLA and TCR-CMV co-occurrence with hypergeometric tests, applying a repertoire-size bias correction to TCR pairs. False discovery rates were estimated in a later analysis by permuting HLA or CMV assignments 20 times. In a later analysis, co-occurring TCRs were grouped using DBSCAN, with TCRdist sequence similarity added in when clustering inside HLA-allele-positive subsets. Repertoires with fewer than 30,000 or more than 120,000 public chains, plus five repertoires with anomalous nucleotide sharing, were excluded from co-occurrence clustering. Drawn from immuneACCESS, this table holds only the in-frame rearrangements with V and J called that TCRdb kept. Clones are partly lost; checked studies trace under half to an unresolved V gene and leave the rest unexplained. D and trimming were read from the DNA, whereas the V and J calls and clone size are those reported in that table. For this sample there are about 190,000 clones; around 86% appear just once. The ten most abundant clones make up 0.8% of the sample.

Ends trimmed: V by 3 bases, J by 6 bases; bases unmatched to a gene: 2. From the cysteine through the phenylalanine, the CDR3 covers 13 amino acids. Only the CDR3 DNA is retained, 39 bases long and in frame from the first base. The germline V gene (reference sequence) yields SEHNR for CDR1 and FQNEAQ for CDR2. The sequencing sample was made of PBMCs. The receptor was derived from a woman aged 18-29 years in good health and CMV-seronegative. In this chain, TRBV7-9 is recombined with TRBJ1-1; a stretch of 9 junction bases matches TRBD1. The DNA sequence is given as TGTGCCAGCAGCTTGGGGGACAGGGCTGAAGCTTTCTTT. It specifies CASSLGDRAEAFF.